The 7 T cell receptor beta chains below all came from one sample that was sequenced in a study of regulatory T cells in long-lasting Graves disease. The time point was: persistent/refractory GD, antithyroid drugs over 5 years with positive TRAb. From RNA extracted from PBMCs, the TCR library was made. Building the TCR beta libraries relied on iRepertoire HTBI primers, and CDR3 regions underwent Arm-PCR. TCRdb fed the multiplex PCR reads into MiXCR, producing one record per CDR3 protein. The data contain about 460,000 distinct CDR3 sequences, approximately 22% of them singletons. This sample comprised peripheral blood mononuclear cells (PBMCs), obtained when the disease was refractory, from a patient treated with antithyroid drugs. The receptors were gathered from a female donor with Graves disease.

On this clonotype itself: This clone may be a read error of a much larger clone one base away. CDR3 in amino acids: CSAPPASGPNYNEQFF. DNA of the CDR3: TGCAGTGCCCCTCCGGCTAGCGGGCCTAACTACAATGAGCAGTTCTTC. The chain uses TRBV20-1 and TRBJ2-1; 8 bases are a match to TRBD2. Germline V lookup: CDR1 DFQATT, CDR2 SNEGSKA (reference sequence). V lost 6 bases, J lost 3 bases, and 13 bases stayed unmatched. This CDR3 has 16 residues.

This clonotype was observed at least ten times. The rearrangement uses TRBV11-2 and TRBJ2-5, with TRBD2 matching over 8 bases. The CDR3 is 16 residues long. Germline V lookup: CDR1 SGHAT, CDR2 FQNNGV. With V trimmed by 7 bases and J by 5 bases, 15 bases remained unmatched. CDR3 in amino acids: CASTPVRGASMETQYF. CDR3 DNA sequence: TGTGCCAGCACCCCCGTGCGGGGGGCGAGCATGGAGACCCAGTACTTC.

The chain uses TRBV20-1 and TRBJ1-2; possible D gene TRBD1, 6 bases. Germline V gene sequence: CDR1 DFQATT, CDR2 SNEGSKA (reference sequence). CDR3 length equals 13 residues. V was shortened by 2 bases and J by 10 bases, with 17 bases between the two germline ends. The CDR3 reads CSARIPGQIVYTF. The CDR3 nucleotides are TGCAGTGCTAGAATCCCGGGACAAATTGTCTACACCTTC.

This clonotype occurred a few times. The chain joins TRBV12-3 or TRBV12-4 to TRBJ1-2; TRBD1 is a possible D gene (5 bases). V lost 8 bases and J lost 2, with 15 bases in between. The CDR3 consists of 14 residues. The CDR3, as DNA: TGTGCCAGCTCGGGCGGGGCAGACAACTATGGCTACACCTTC. Protein product: CASSGGADNYGYTF.

This clonotype was seen at least ten times. The rearrangement links TRBV11-2 to TRBJ2-5; a weak D match, TRBD1 (6 bases). Trimming took off 5 bases at V and 4 bases at J, with 14 bases between the two ends. The CDR3 consists of 14 residues. Germline assignment: CDR1 SGHAT and CDR2 FQNNGV. For the CDR3, the DNA is TGTGCCAGCAGCACAGGGTCCGGGCCAGAGACCCAGTACTTC. It is translated as CASSTGSGPETQYF. The full variable domain, its missing parts supplied by reference TRBV11-2 and TRBJ2-5, is EAGVAQSPRYKIIEKRQSVAFWCNPISGHATLYWYQQILGQGPKLLIQFQNNGVVDDSQLPKDRFSAERLKGVDSTLKIQPAKLEDSAVYLCASSTGSGPETQYFGPGTRLLVL.

Ten or more counts support this clonotype. The J gene is TRBJ2-7, the V gene TRBV11-1; 9 bases are shared with TRBD1. CDR3 length: 15 amino acids. V lost 5 bases, J lost 6 bases, and 11 bases stayed unmatched. In germline, CDR1 is SGHAT, CDR2 FQDESV (reference sequence). The CDR3 coding sequence is TGTGCCAGCAGCGTCACGGGACAGGGTACTCCCGAGCAGTACTTC. Amino acids: CASSVTGQGTPEQYF.

This clonotype was seen a handful of times. This rearrangement joins TRBV14 to TRBJ1-6; the D is unclear. V was trimmed by 1 base and J by 7 bases, leaving 5 bases between them. The CDR3 is made up of 13 amino acids. Looked up from germline, CDR1 is SGHDN and CDR2 is FVKESK. CDR3 sequence: CASSQGMNSPLHF. For the CDR3, the DNA is TGTGCCAGCAGCCAAGGCATGAATTCACCCCTCCACTTT.